One TCR beta chain is described in this entry. Its antigen is unidentified. The V segment lost 9 bases and the J segment 4 bases; nucleotides outside the gene matches: 4. The CDR3 spans 14 residues. Germline values: CDR1 ENHRY, CDR2 SYGVKD. The primer mix had 60 Vbeta and 13 Jbeta primers. Libraries were prepared by immunoSEQ multiplex PCR; TCRdb keeps only in-frame clonotypes and omits some of them. Of over 50,000 clones in the sample, around 87% are singletons; the top ten hold roughly 1.5%. These data come from a study of cytomegalovirus exposure and HLA in healthy donors. Study-level information: Clustering assigned about 79% of the roughly 400 genotyped donors to the Caucasian-associated ancestry cluster.

Those who donated were healthy bone marrow donors. Overall study results and limits: Most sequenced TCRs were rare (though some public TCRs occurred in many donors).

Sequencing input: PBMCs. The sequence was obtained from a man younger than 30 in good health and CMV-seronegative. The chain has TRBV10-3 and TRBJ2-1; 12 bases are a match to TRBD2. DNA of the CDR3: TGTGCCATTCGGACTAGCGGGGAATACAATGAGCAGTTCTTC. This encodes CAIRTSGEYNEQFF.